These 13 T cell receptor beta chains share one sample of origin, sequenced in a study of blood T cell repertoires in COVID-19. Assay used: immunoSEQ multiplex PCR; TCRdb lists only in-frame clones, some missing. The data show some 360,000 clones, around 87% seen once. Material for sequencing was peripheral blood. All receptors derive from a woman aged 55 to 70 with COVID-19, enrolled during active disease.

V is TRBV19 and J is TRBJ2-4; 8 bases fit TRBD2. The CDR3 consists of 19 residues. J gave up 1 base and V 5 bases, and 16 bases lay outside the gene matches. The germline gives CDR1 LNHDA, CDR2 SQIVND (reference sequence). The CDR3: CASSPMGAGGQIAKNIQYF. The CDR3 bases are TGTGCCAGTAGTCCCATGGGGGCGGGGGGCCAGATCGCCAAAAACATTCAGTACTTC.

The chain couples TRBV7-3 to TRBJ2-5, with D maybe TRBD1 (5 bases). This CDR3 comprises 11 residues. V gave up 5 bases and J gave up 8 bases, with 9 bases separating them. Germline CDR1 SGHTA, CDR2 FQGTGA. The CDR3 coding sequence is TGTGCCAGCAGCCAGGGCGGCACCCAGTACTTC. This sequence encodes CASSQGGTQYF.

This sequence joins TRBV28 and TRBJ2-7; TRBD2 is a possible D gene (7 bases). Trimming shortened V by 5 bases and J by 2 bases, and 16 bases separated the two germline ends. Germline CDR1 reads MDHEN; CDR2 reads SYDVKM. The CDR3 runs to 15 residues. This chain's CDR3 is CASSQQGGGTYEQYF. The CDR3 region has the DNA TGTGCCAGCAGTCAACAGGGAGGGGGGACCTACGAGCAGTACTTC.

This clone was detected only a few times. This specimen includes other DNA sequences encoding the same CDR3. This chain uses TRBV5-5 with TRBJ2-7; 7 bases agree with TRBD1. V shed 0 bases and J 0 bases; nucleotides not matched to a gene: 6. The CDR3 contains 16 residues. Germline V gene data show CDR1 as SGHKS and CDR2 as YYEKEE (reference sequence). The CDR3 reads CASSLGRDRPSYEQYF. The CDR3 DNA is TGTGCCAGCAGCTTGGGACGGGACAGACCCTCCTACGAGCAGTACTTC.

This chain uses TRBV7-3 with TRBJ1-2; TRBD1 might be the D (5 bases). The CDR3 has 13 residues. V was pared by 4 bases and J by 4 bases, with 10 bases between. Germline-derived CDR1 and CDR2 are SGHTA and FQGTGA. CDR3 region: CASSWTSSYGYTF. CDR3 nucleotide sequence: TGTGCCAGCAGCTGGACATCCTCCTATGGCTACACCTTC. The whole variable domain, remainder taken from reference TRBV7-3 and TRBJ1-2, is GAGVSQTPSNKVTEKGKYVELRCDPISGHTALYWYRQSLGQGPEFLIYFQGTGAADDSGLPNDRFFAVRPEGSVSTLKIQRTERGDSAVYLCASSWTSSYGYTFGSGTRLTVV.

This clone appeared a single time. V usage is TRBV19 and J usage is TRBJ2-5; 7 positions agree with TRBD1. V shed 5 bases, J shed 4 bases, and the junction held 7 bases outside the gene matches. Germline V gene lookup returns CDR1 LNHDA and CDR2 SQIVND (reference sequence). This CDR3 is 14 amino acids long. CDR3 region: CASSGDRVRETQYF. As DNA, the CDR3 is TGTGCCAGTAGTGGCGACAGGGTTCGAGAGACCCAGTACTTC.

This clone was observed a single time. The chain combines TRBV19 with TRBJ2-1, with a weak D call TRBD2 (5 bases). CDR3 size: 11 residues. Germline values: CDR1 LNHDA, CDR2 SQIVND (reference sequence). V lost 10 bases to trimming and J lost 9 bases, with 13 bases between them. The CDR3 is CATLTSFEQFF. As DNA, the CDR3 is TGTGCCACCTTAACTAGTTTTGAGCAGTTCTTC. Full variable domain (outside the CDR3, taken from reference TRBV19 and TRBJ2-1): DGGITQSPKYLFRKEGQNVTLSCEQNLNHDAMYWYRQDPGQGLRLIYYSQIVNDFQKGDIAEGYSVSREKKESFPLTVTSAQKNPTAFYLCATLTSFEQFFGPGTRLTVL.

The gene calls are TRBV28 and TRBJ1-5; D unclear. Germline CDR1 and CDR2: MDHEN and SYDVKM. The CDR3 is 12 amino acids. The V and J ends lost 6 bases and 4 bases respectively, with 7 bases between them. CDR3 bases: TGTGCCAGCAGACTAGCGAATCAGCCCCAGCATTTT. This codes for CASRLANQPQHF.

In this sample, this clone turned up once. The V call is TRBV19, the J call TRBJ1-1; the match to TRBD1 covers 9 bases. CDR1 LNHDA and CDR2 SQIVND come from the germline V gene (reference sequence). This CDR3 contains 15 residues. Trimming removed 5 bases from V and 5 bases from J; junction bases left unmatched: 9. The CDR3: CASSRDRDPSTEAFF. The CDR3 DNA reads TGTGCCAGTAGTCGGGACAGGGATCCTTCTACTGAAGCTTTCTTT.

The chain has TRBV6-5 and TRBJ2-2, with D unclear. This CDR3 has 15 amino acids. The ends were cut back, 4 bases at V and 1 base at J, with 10 bases in the middle. The germline V gene encodes CDR1 MNHEY and CDR2 SVGAGI. CDR3 residues: CASSFDTRNTGELFF. The CDR3, as DNA: TGTGCCAGCAGTTTCGACACGAGGAACACCGGGGAGCTGTTTTTT.

V usage is TRBV28 and J usage is TRBJ2-1, with a possible D match to TRBD2 (5 bases). Trimming shortened V by 2 bases and J by 2 bases, and 13 bases separated the two germline ends. The germline gives CDR1 MDHEN, CDR2 SYDVKM. The CDR3 runs 16 residues. The CDR3: CASSLGLGVPYNEQFF. CDR3 bases: TGTGCCAGCAGTTTAGGGCTCGGGGTCCCCTACAATGAGCAGTTCTTC.

Only one count was recorded for this clone. The chain has TRBV12-3 or TRBV12-4 and TRBJ1-1; 7 nucleotides agree with TRBD1. V lost 5 bases, J lost 8 bases, and 8 bases stayed unmatched. There are 13 residues in the CDR3. The chain's CDR3 is CASSRRDRLEAFF. CDR3 bases: TGTGCCAGCAGTCGAAGGGACAGATTAGAAGCTTTCTTT.

The rearrangement joins TRBV28 to TRBJ2-3; a possible D gene is TRBD2 (7 bases). Germline assignment: CDR1 MDHEN and CDR2 SYDVKM. The CDR3 spans 15 residues. The chain's CDR3 is CASVGGGESTDTQYF. In nucleotides, the CDR3 is TGTGCAAGCGTGGGCGGGGGCGAAAGCACAGATACGCAGTATTTT.